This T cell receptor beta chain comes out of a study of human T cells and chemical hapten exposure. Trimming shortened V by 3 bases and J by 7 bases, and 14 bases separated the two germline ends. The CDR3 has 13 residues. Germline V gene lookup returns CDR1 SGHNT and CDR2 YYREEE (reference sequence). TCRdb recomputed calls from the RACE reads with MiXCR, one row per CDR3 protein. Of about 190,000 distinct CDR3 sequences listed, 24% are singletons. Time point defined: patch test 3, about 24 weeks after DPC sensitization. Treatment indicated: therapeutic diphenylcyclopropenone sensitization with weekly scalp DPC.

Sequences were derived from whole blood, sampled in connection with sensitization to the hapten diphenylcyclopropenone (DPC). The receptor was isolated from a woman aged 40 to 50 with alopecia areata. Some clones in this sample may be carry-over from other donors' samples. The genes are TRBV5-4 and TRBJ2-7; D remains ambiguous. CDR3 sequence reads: CASSYAGSSEQYF. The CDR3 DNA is TGTGCCAGCAGCTACGCCGGAAGTTCGGAGCAGTACTTC.